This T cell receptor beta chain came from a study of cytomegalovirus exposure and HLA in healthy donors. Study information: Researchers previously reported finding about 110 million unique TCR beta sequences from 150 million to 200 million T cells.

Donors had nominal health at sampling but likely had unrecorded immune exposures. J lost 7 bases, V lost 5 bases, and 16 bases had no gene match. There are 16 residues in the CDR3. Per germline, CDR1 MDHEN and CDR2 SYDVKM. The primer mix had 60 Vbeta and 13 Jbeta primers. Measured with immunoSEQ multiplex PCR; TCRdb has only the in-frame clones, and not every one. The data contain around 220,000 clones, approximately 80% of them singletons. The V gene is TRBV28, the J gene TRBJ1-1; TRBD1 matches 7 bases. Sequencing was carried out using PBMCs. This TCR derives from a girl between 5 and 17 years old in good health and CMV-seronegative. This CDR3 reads CASSKLGGPYNYEAFF. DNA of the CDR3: TGTGCCAGCAGTAAGCTAGGGGGCCCTTATAACTATGAAGCTTTCTTT.